This passage covers 14 T cell receptor beta chains from one sample sequenced in a study of T cell repertoires in cytomegalovirus infection. TCRdb passed the reads through MiXCR, listing each CDR3 protein once. The top ten hold roughly an eighth of the sample, which has about 890,000 distinct CDR3 sequences, 31% seen once. No antigen has been assigned to these receptors. The input for sequencing was cultured CD8+ T cells from PBMCs, taken from culture after CMV antigen stimulation. These receptors came from a human donor in good health (CMV status not recorded). Some clones in this sample may be carry-over from other donors' samples.

The rearrangement uses TRBV7-3 and TRBJ1-2; a weak D match, TRBD1 (6 bases). Deletions cut 7 bases from V and 0 bases from J, with 12 bases between. Germline V gene lookup returns CDR1 SGHTA and CDR2 FQGTGA. The CDR3 extends over 14 amino acids. The chain's CDR3 is CASTWDTTNYGYTF. The CDR3 DNA sequence: TGTGCCAGCACATGGGACACGACTAACTATGGCTACACCTTC.

V and J are TRBV7-9 and TRBJ2-5; D uncertain. This CDR3 comprises 16 residues. The germline V and J ends were trimmed by 5 bases and 5 bases, with 21 bases remaining between them. Germline CDR1 and CDR2: SEHNR and FQNEAQ (reference sequence). The CDR3 spells CASSAMWAPDVETQYF. Written as DNA, the CDR3 is TGTGCCAGCAGCGCTATGTGGGCCCCGGACGTCGAGACCCAGTACTTC.

In its sample, this clonotype was seen a few times. J is TRBJ2-7 and V is TRBV6-1, with D perhaps assigned TRBD1 or TRBD2 (5 bases each). Trimming stripped 4 bases from V and 5 bases from J, with 9 bases between. CDR1 is MNHNS and CDR2 is SASEGT in the germline V gene. The CDR3 is made up of 12 amino acids. This CDR3 reads CASSVVGDEQYV. CDR3 bases: TGTGCCAGCAGTGTCGTGGGGGACGAGCAGTACGTC.

This chain uses TRBV7-4 with TRBJ2-2, with D uncertain. The length of the CDR3 is 13 residues. CDR1 and CDR2 (germline): SGHVT, SQSDAQ. V lost 4 bases to trimming and J lost 4 bases, with 7 bases between them. Here the CDR3 reads CASSWNFTGELFF. As DNA, the CDR3 is TGTGCCAGCAGCTGGAACTTCACCGGGGAGCTGTTTTTT.

This clonotype was detected a few times. The chain joins TRBV19 to TRBJ2-1; D is undetermined. V shed 5 bases and J shed 10 bases, with 9 bases lying between them. Germline CDR1 is LNHDA and CDR2 is SQIVND (reference sequence). This CDR3 spans 11 amino acids. For the CDR3, the DNA is TGTGCCAGTAGTCTTCAGTACGAGCAGTTCTTC. Protein product: CASSLQYEQFF.

This clonotype has a handful of counts. The chain combines TRBV7-2 with TRBJ2-7, with no clear D. Germline assignment: CDR1 SGHTA and CDR2 FQGNSA. The CDR3 consists of 15 residues. The V end lost 3 bases, the J end lost 2 bases, and 14 bases lay between the germline ends. The CDR3, as DNA: TGTGCCAGCAGCTTCTCTCCCGGTGGGACCTACGAGCAGTACTTC. Residues: CASSFSPGGTYEQYF. The entire variable domain, with the rest obtained from reference TRBV7-2 and TRBJ2-7, is as follows: GAGVSQSPSNKVTEKGKDVELRCDPISGHTALYWYRQSLGQGLEFLIYFQGNSAPDKSGLPSDRFSAERTGGSVSTLTIQRTQQEDSAVYLCASSFSPGGTYEQYFGPGTRLTVT.

This clonotype has more than one count but fewer than ten. The chain joins TRBV7-6 to TRBJ2-3; a weak D match, TRBD1 (6 bases). There are 15 residues in the CDR3. Trimming stripped 5 bases from V and 1 base from J, with 13 bases between. In germline, CDR1 is SGHVS, CDR2 FNYEAQ. The CDR3 protein is CASSHETGRTDTQYF. DNA of the CDR3: TGTGCCAGCAGCCATGAGACAGGCCGCACAGATACGCAGTATTTT.

This clonotype was found many times. This rearrangement joins TRBV7-8 to TRBJ2-5, with D tentatively TRBD1 or TRBD2 (5 bases each). CDR1 and CDR2 (germline): SGHVS, FQNEAQ. The ends were cut back, 4 bases at V and 0 bases at J, with 6 bases in the middle. CDR3 length: 13 residues. DNA of the CDR3: TGTGCCAGCAGCTGGGGGTACCAAGAGACCCAGTACTTC. Translating gives CASSWGYQETQYF.

The chain has TRBV19 and TRBJ2-1; 10 bases fit TRBD2. The germline V gene encodes CDR1 LNHDA and CDR2 SQIVND (reference sequence). V was clipped by 0 bases and J by 7 bases; unmatched bases: 6. The CDR3 totals 16 residues. CDR3 residues: CASSIEPQAGGNEQFF. The CDR3 DNA sequence: TGTGCCAGTAGTATAGAACCCCAAGCGGGGGGGAATGAGCAGTTCTTC.

The chain combines TRBV20-1 with TRBJ1-2; D uncertain. CDR1 and CDR2 from the germline V gene are DFQATT and SNEGSKA (reference sequence). The CDR3 runs 18 residues. Between the trimmed V and J ends, which lost 1 base and 5 bases, there was a span of 26 bases. The CDR3 bases are TGCAGTGCTAGAGTCCAAACAATCCGGGATACAAAGAGATATGGCTACACCTTC. Translation: CSARVQTIRDTKRYGYTF.

The rearrangement links TRBV11-2 to TRBJ2-2; perhaps TRBD1 as D (6 bases). V was cut by 5 bases and J by 1 base, with 11 bases left in between. The CDR3 is 15 residues long. The germline V gene encodes CDR1 SGHAT and CDR2 FQNNGV. The CDR3 DNA reads as TGTGCCAGCAGCCTGGGACATAAGAACACCGGGGAGCTGTTTTTT. Its protein is CASSLGHKNTGELFF.

The chain links TRBV23-1 to TRBJ2-7; unclear D gene. TRBV23-1 is an open reading frame whose function is uncertain. V lost 4 bases to trimming and J lost 3 bases, with 16 bases between them. This CDR3 contains 15 residues. This CDR3 is CASSPPLVDLYEQYV. In nucleotides, the CDR3 is TGCGCCAGCAGTCCCCCTTTGGTAGACCTCTACGAGCAGTACGTC.

The chain combines TRBV4-2 with TRBJ2-3; the D is unclear. Trimming pared 4 bases from V and 5 bases from J, leaving 16 bases between. The CDR3 runs to 15 residues. The germline V gene has CDR1 LGHNA and CDR2 YNFKEQ. The CDR3 reads CASSLTTTPEDTQYF. CDR3 DNA: TGTGCCAGCAGCCTCACCACTACCCCTGAAGATACGCAGTATTTT.

The rearrangement joins TRBV5-5 to TRBJ2-7, with D possibly matching TRBD2 (6 bases). Germline V gene lookup returns CDR1 SGHKS and CDR2 YYEKEE (reference sequence). V was shortened by 4 bases and J by 6 bases, with 14 bases between the two germline ends. The CDR3 has 13 amino acids. CDR3 sequence (DNA): TGTGCCAGCAGCGGCGGGACGGCGGTCGAGCAGTACTTC. Translated, it gives CASSGGTAVEQYF.